The 24 T cell receptor beta chains given below trace back to one sample, sequenced in a study of blood T cell repertoires in COVID-19. TCRdb's table, derived via immunoSEQ multiplex PCR, lists solely in-frame clones and lacks some. The table lists roughly 280,000 clones, around 84% of them singletons. Source material: peripheral blood. The receptor source for this set is a woman aged 60-75 years with COVID-19, enrolled during active disease.

The rearrangement uses TRBV15 and TRBJ2-3, with 10 bases lining up with TRBD2. Germline V gene lookup returns CDR1 LNHNV and CDR2 YYDKDF (reference sequence). CDR3 length equals 14 residues. The V segment lost 3 bases and the J segment 9 bases; nucleotides outside the gene matches: 6. The CDR3 coding sequence is TGTGCCACCAGCAGGCAAGCTAGCGGGGGAACGCAGTATTTT. Protein: CATSRQASGGTQYF.

CDR3 residues: CASSFRQAFSPLHF. The CDR3 region has the DNA TGTGCCAGCAGCTTTCGACAGGCGTTTTCACCCCTCCACTTT. The chain has TRBV5-4 and TRBJ1-6, with a weak D call TRBD1 (6 bases). The ends were cut back, 2 bases at V and 9 bases at J, with 12 bases in the middle. CDR1 and CDR2 (germline): SGHNT, YYREEE (reference sequence). The CDR3 contains 14 residues. Together with reference TRBV5-4 and TRBJ1-6, the CDR3 gives the full variable domain: ETGVTQSPTHLIKTRGQQVTLRCSSQSGHNTVSWYQQALGQGPQFIFQYYREEENGRGNFPPRFSGLQFPNYSSELNVNALELDDSALYLCASSFRQAFSPLHFGNGTRLTVT.

The chain uses TRBV18 and TRBJ2-7, with TRBD1 identical over 8 bases. In germline, CDR1 is KGHSH, CDR2 LQKENI. The V gene end was trimmed by 3 bases and the J gene end by 2 bases; junction bases not matched to a gene: 6. CDR3 length equals 15 residues. CDR3 in amino acids: CASSPPRTGTYEQYF. The CDR3, as DNA: TGTGCCAGCTCACCCCCGAGGACAGGGACCTACGAGCAGTACTTC.

This chain links TRBV28 with TRBJ1-5; no reliable D call. CDR3 size: 18 residues. Germline V gene sequence: CDR1 MDHEN, CDR2 SYDVKM. V shed 2 bases and J shed 0 bases, with 17 bases lying between them. The CDR3 sequence is CASSLRPNTQNSNQPQHF. The CDR3 region has the DNA TGTGCCAGCAGTTTACGACCCAATACACAGAATAGCAATCAGCCCCAGCATTTT. The full variable domain, completed using reference TRBV28 and TRBJ1-5, is DVKVTQSSRYLVKRTGEKVFLECVQDMDHENMFWYRQDPGLGLRLIYFSYDVKMKEKGDIPEGYSVSREKKERFSLILESASTNQTSMYLCASSLRPNTQNSNQPQHFGDGTRLSIL.

The chain is built from TRBV28 and TRBJ1-4; 9 positions agree with TRBD1. The trim removed 2 bases at V and 7 bases at J, leaving 5 bases unmatched. This CDR3 comprises 15 residues. From germline, CDR1 is MDHEN and CDR2 SYDVKM. The CDR3 DNA is TGTGCCAGCAGTTTAGGGGACAGGGTGTCTGAAAAACTGTTTTTT. Translation: CASSLGDRVSEKLFF.

This rearrangement joins TRBV27 to TRBJ1-2; 8 bases match TRBD1. Germline V gene data show CDR1 as MNHEY and CDR2 as SMNVEV (reference sequence). Unmatched junction bases numbered 3, after V lost 4 bases and J lost 5 bases. This CDR3 is 13 amino acids long. The chain's CDR3 is CASSYRGVYGYTF. Here the CDR3 DNA reads TGTGCCAGCAGTTACAGGGGGGTTTATGGCTACACCTTC.

The chain recombines TRBV7-7 with TRBJ1-2; TRBD1 matches at 8 bases. The J segment lost 8 bases and the V segment lost 5 bases, leaving 7 bases of the junction unmatched. Germline V gene data show CDR1 as SSHAT and CDR2 as FNYEAQ (reference sequence). The CDR3 contains 13 residues. The CDR3 bases are TGTGCCAGCAGCCACGGACAGGGAGTCGGCTACACCTTC. This translates into CASSHGQGVGYTF.

This clone was recorded once. V gene TRBV19 combines with J gene TRBJ1-2, with 8 bases identical to TRBD1. Trimming removed 7 bases from V and 3 bases from J; junction bases left unmatched: 7. Looked up from germline, CDR1 is LNHDA and CDR2 is SQIVND (reference sequence). The CDR3 contains 14 residues. The CDR3 coding sequence is TGTGCCAGTAACCCGGCAGGGGGCTACTATGGCTACACCTTC. As protein: CASNPAGGYYGYTF.

The chain links TRBV9 to TRBJ1-1, with D maybe TRBD1 (5 bases). Trimming left V 0 bases short and J 7 bases short, with 19 bases between. Per germline, CDR1 SGDLS and CDR2 YYNGEE. The CDR3 runs 16 residues. CDR3 sequence reads: CASSVAAGGWQGEAFF. The DNA for the CDR3 is TGTGCCAGCAGCGTAGCCGCGGGGGGGTGGCAAGGTGAAGCTTTCTTT.

This clone was counted a few times. The chain carries TRBV3-1 (or the pseudogene TRBV3-2) and TRBJ2-7; 12 bases align to TRBD1. Germline V CDR1 and CDR2: LGHDT, YNNKEL (reference sequence). This CDR3 has 22 residues. Trimming took 4 bases from V and 4 from J; bases not matched to a gene: 26. CDR3 DNA sequence: TGTGCCAGCAGCCCCACCAGACGGCGGGACAGGGGGCTAGCGGGAGTGGAATACGAGCAGTACTTC. It is translated as CASSPTRRRDRGLAGVEYEQYF.

The gene calls are TRBV9 and TRBJ2-7; D is unclear. The germline CDR1 and CDR2 sequences are SGDLS and YYNGEE. The CDR3 is made up of 14 amino acids. Trimming pared 4 bases from V and 3 bases from J, leaving 14 bases between. The CDR3 DNA sequence: TGTGCCAGCAGCCCTCTCTCTAGTTACTACGAGCAGTACTTC. This gives the protein CASSPLSSYYEQYF.

This clone has more than one count but fewer than ten. The chain recombines TRBV4-2 with TRBJ2-1, with 14 nucleotides matching TRBD2. J gave up 2 bases and V 1 base, and 7 bases lay outside the gene matches. The germline V gene has CDR1 LGHNA and CDR2 YNFKEQ. The CDR3 has 19 amino acids. The CDR3 DNA is TGTGCCAGCAGCCAAGGAGGACTAGCGGGAGGCCCCCCCTACAATGAGCAGTTCTTC. Its translation is CASSQGGLAGGPPYNEQFF.

This clone was recorded a few times. V and J are TRBV6-6 and TRBJ2-1; 9 bases match TRBD1. Germline CDR1 and CDR2: MNHNY and SVGAGI (reference sequence). The junction had 6 bases not matched to a gene; V was cut back by 6 bases and J by 3 bases. This CDR3 is 15 amino acids long. The CDR3 coding sequence is TGTGCCAGCAGCCCACAGGGGGCACTCTACAATGAGCAGTTCTTC. It specifies CASSPQGALYNEQFF.

The chain links TRBV2 to TRBJ2-7; TRBD1 aligns across 7 bases. The V gene end was trimmed by 7 bases and the J gene end by 0 bases; junction bases not matched to a gene: 3. The CDR3 spans 13 residues. Germline CDR1 reads SNHLY; CDR2 reads FYNNEI. CDR3: CASNWDSSYEQYF. CDR3 DNA sequence: TGTGCCAGCAATTGGGACAGCTCCTACGAGCAGTACTTC. Complete variable domain (other parts from reference TRBV2 and TRBJ2-7): EPEVTQTPSHQVTQMGQEVILRCVPISNHLYFYWYRQILGQKVEFLVSFYNNEISEKSEIFDDQFSVERPDGSNFTLKIRSTKLEDSAMYFCASNWDSSYEQYFGPGTRLTVT.

This clone was detected only a few times. The chain has TRBV18 and TRBJ2-7; D possibly corresponds to TRBD1 (6 bases). With 6 bases removed from V and 5 bases from J, the gap between germline ends came to 14 bases. Germline values: CDR1 KGHSH, CDR2 LQKENI. The CDR3 is made up of 13 amino acids. In DNA, the CDR3 is TGTGCCAGCTCCCGGGACACCGGGGACGAGCAGTACTTC. Encoded protein: CASSRDTGDEQYF.

The chain carries TRBV7-3 and TRBJ2-7; 7 positions match TRBD2. Germline CDR1 and CDR2: SGHTA and FQGTGA. The CDR3 spans 15 residues. The trim removed 2 bases at V and 2 bases at J, leaving 6 bases unmatched. This CDR3 reads CASSLELANTYEQYF. The CDR3 region has the DNA TGTGCCAGCAGCTTAGAACTAGCGAACACCTACGAGCAGTACTTC.

CDR3 region: CASSPDRASNQPQHF. As DNA, the CDR3 is TGTGCCAGCAGTCCGGACAGGGCGAGCAATCAGCCCCAGCATTTT. This chain links TRBV2 with TRBJ1-5; 8 nucleotides match TRBD1. CDR3 size: 15 residues. The V gene's germline CDR1 is SNHLY and CDR2 FYNNEI. J lost 1 base, V lost 5 bases, and 4 bases had no gene match.

As for this clone: The sample has other DNA sequences that encode this CDR3 too. The rearrangement links TRBV7-3 to TRBJ1-1; D ambiguous. V lost 1 base, J lost 1 base, and 4 bases lay in between. Germline values: CDR1 SGHTA, CDR2 FQGTGA. The CDR3 spans 13 residues. CDR3 sequence: CASSLNRNTEAFF. The CDR3 bases are TGTGCCAGCAGCTTAAACAGGAACACTGAAGCTTTCTTT. Together with reference TRBV7-3 and TRBJ1-1, the CDR3 gives the full variable domain: GAGVSQTPSNKVTEKGKYVELRCDPISGHTALYWYRQSLGQGPEFLIYFQGTGAADDSGLPNDRFFAVRPEGSVSTLKIQRTERGDSAVYLCASSLNRNTEAFFGQGTRLTVV.

V gene TRBV7-9 combines with J gene TRBJ1-1, with TRBD1 identical over 7 bases. The CDR3 is 12 amino acids. Germline values: CDR1 SEHNR, CDR2 FQNEAQ (reference sequence). After removal of 9 bases from V and 3 bases from J, the junction contained 4 bases not matched to a gene. The CDR3 DNA sequence: TGTGCCAGAAGGGACAGCTACACTGAAGCTTTCTTT. This translates into CARRDSYTEAFF.

This chain links TRBV28 with TRBJ1-2; D may be TRBD1 (6 bases). CDR1 and CDR2 from the germline V gene are MDHEN and SYDVKM. Trimming took 2 bases from V and 0 from J, leaving 10 bases between them. CDR3 length: 15 amino acids. In DNA form, the CDR3 reads TGTGCCAGCAGTTTACCGGGACAAACTAACTATGGCTACACCTTC. Residues: CASSLPGQTNYGYTF.

The V call is TRBV5-4, the J call TRBJ2-3; 10 bases agree with TRBD2. Germline CDR1 SGHNT, CDR2 YYREEE (reference sequence). The CDR3 length is 14 residues. The junction had 7 bases not matched to a gene; V was cut back by 7 bases and J by 5 bases. Written as DNA, the CDR3 is TGTGCCAGCCGAGAGGGACTAGCGTTAGATACGCAGTATTTT. Protein sequence: CASREGLALDTQYF. The complete variable domain, with remaining parts taken from reference TRBV5-4 and TRBJ2-3, reads ETGVTQSPTHLIKTRGQQVTLRCSSQSGHNTVSWYQQALGQGPQFIFQYYREEENGRGNFPPRFSGLQFPNYSSELNVNALELDDSALYLCASREGLALDTQYFGPGTRLTVL.

Only a few counts were recorded for this clone. The chain employs TRBV3-1 (or the pseudogene TRBV3-2) and TRBJ1-1, with D possibly being TRBD1 (5 bases). The CDR3 totals 15 residues. V lost 3 bases and J 5 bases, leaving 16 bases between the germline ends. CDR1 and CDR2 from the germline V gene are LGHDT and YNNKEL (reference sequence). CDR3 loop: CASSHGTPKGTEAFF. The CDR3, as DNA: TGTGCCAGCAGCCACGGGACTCCAAAGGGGACTGAAGCTTTCTTT.

The chain employs TRBV28 and TRBJ2-3, with D hard to call. The germline V gene encodes CDR1 MDHEN and CDR2 SYDVKM. The CDR3 sequence is 14 residues long. V was clipped by 5 bases and J by 6 bases, with 15 bases between them. The CDR3 DNA follows: TGTGCCAGCAGTCCCCCCCCAGTTGGCGATACGCAGTATTTT. Amino acids: CASSPPPVGDTQYF.

The V call is TRBV2, the J call TRBJ2-5; 12 nucleotides match TRBD2. The V and J ends lost 4 bases and 4 bases, in that order; junction bases with no gene match: 10. Germline assignment: CDR1 SNHLY and CDR2 FYNNEI. The CDR3 spans 17 residues. The chain's CDR3 is CASSVPTSGRAGETQYF. In DNA, the CDR3 is TGTGCCAGCAGTGTCCCGACTAGCGGGAGAGCGGGAGAGACCCAGTACTTC.